These T cell receptor beta chains were read from a single sample in a study of T cell responses to AZD1222 COVID-19 vaccine. This table comes from immunoSEQ multiplex PCR, and its TCRdb copy is limited to in-frame clones, with some not included. The sample has approximately 94,000 clones, approximately 87% seen once; the top ten hold more than 3.5%. The specimen was peripheral blood, collected on day 0 of MenACWY control vaccination. The receptors shown here come from an adult in good health. The CDR3 runs from the conserved cysteine through the conserved F or W. A D gene is named only where the DNA matches it firmly. Clone size is not always given. Where it is, it says once, few, many or a class for expanded clones.

D gene: NA
V gene: TRBV2
J gene: TRBJ2-3
clone size: NA
CDR3 DNA: TGTGCCAGCAGTGAAGTTGGAATTAGCACAGATACGCAGTATTTT
CDR3 protein: CASSEVGISTDTQYF

D gene: TRBD1
V gene: TRBV11-2
J gene: TRBJ2-5
clone size: NA
CDR3 DNA: TGTGCCAGCAGCTTGGCCGGGACAGCCCAAGAGACCCAGTACTTC
CDR3 protein: CASSLAGTAQETQYF

D gene: NA
V gene: TRBV7-9
J gene: TRBJ2-2
clone size: NA
CDR3 DNA: TGTGCCAGCAGCTTAGCGGGCACCGGGGAGCTGTTTTTT
CDR3 protein: CASSLAGTGELFF

D gene: NA
V gene: TRBV7-9
J gene: TRBJ2-7
clone size: NA
CDR3 DNA: TGTGCCAGCAGCCCAAGGTCGAACCCCTACGAGCAGTACTTC
CDR3 protein: CASSPRSNPYEQYF

D gene: NA
V gene: TRBV5-1
J gene: TRBJ1-4
clone size: NA
CDR3 DNA: TGCGCCAGCAGCTTGGCAGGGTCAGCAACTAATGAAAAACTGTTTTTT
CDR3 protein: CASSLAGSATNEKLFF

D gene: TRBD2
V gene: TRBV7-8
J gene: TRBJ2-1
clone size: NA
CDR3 DNA: TGTGCCAGCAGCTTAGTTCGTGGGAGGGCCGGGAATGAGCAGTTCTTC
CDR3 protein: CASSLVRGRAGNEQFF

D gene: NA
V gene: TRBV9
J gene: TRBJ1-1
clone size: NA
CDR3 DNA: TGTGCCAGCAGCGTTACAGGGAACACTGAAGCTTTCTTT
CDR3 protein: CASSVTGNTEAFF

D gene: NA
V gene: TRBV25-1
J gene: TRBJ2-7
clone size: NA
CDR3 DNA: TGTGCCAGCAGTGACCCCGGGGGCCCCGGGGTCGAGCAGTACTTC
CDR3 protein: CASSDPGGPGVEQYF

D gene: TRBD1
V gene: TRBV6-5
J gene: TRBJ1-1
clone size: NA
CDR3 DNA: TGTGCCAGCAGTCGGACAGGGGACACTGAAGCTTTCTTT
CDR3 protein: CASSRTGDTEAFF

D gene: NA
V gene: TRBV10-3
J gene: TRBJ2-1
clone size: NA
CDR3 DNA: TGTGCCATCAAGGGGGGGCGGGACTACAATGAGCAGTTCTTC
CDR3 protein: CAIKGGRDYNEQFF

D gene: NA
V gene: TRBV18
J gene: TRBJ2-7
clone size: NA
CDR3 DNA: TGTGCCAGCTCAACAGGAGTCGGGGAGCAGTACTTC
CDR3 protein: CASSTGVGEQYF

D gene: NA
V gene: TRBV4-3
J gene: TRBJ2-3
clone size: NA
CDR3 DNA: TGCGCCAGCAGCCAAGTTCAGGGGGGAACAGATACGCAGTATTTT
CDR3 protein: CASSQVQGGTDTQYF

D gene: NA
V gene: TRBV7-2
J gene: TRBJ2-2
clone size: once
CDR3 DNA: TGTGCCAGCAGCTTATACAGGCAAACCGGGGAGCTGTTTTTT
CDR3 protein: CASSLYRQTGELFF

D gene: NA
V gene: TRBV19
J gene: TRBJ1-4
clone size: NA
CDR3 DNA: TGTGCCAGTAGCCGGACTTTTTTCGGTGAAAAACTGTTTTTT
CDR3 protein: CASSRTFFGEKLFF

D gene: TRBD1
V gene: TRBV25-1
J gene: TRBJ1-2
clone size: NA
CDR3 DNA: TGTGCCAGCAGTGATCTAGGACAGGGATCTGATGGCTACACCTTC
CDR3 protein: CASSDLGQGSDGYTF

D gene: NA
V gene: TRBV3-1/TRBV3-2
J gene: TRBJ1-2
clone size: NA
CDR3 DNA: TGTGCCAGCGGAAATGGGGGAAACTATGGCTACACCTTC
CDR3 protein: CASGNGGNYGYTF

D gene: TRBD2
V gene: TRBV3-1/TRBV3-2
J gene: TRBJ2-1
clone size: NA
CDR3 DNA: TGTGCCAGCAGCCCGGGACTAGCGGGAGGTCACCTCCACAATGAGCAGTTCTTC
CDR3 protein: CASSPGLAGGHLHNEQFF

D gene: TRBD2
V gene: TRBV6-4
J gene: TRBJ2-7
clone size: NA
CDR3 DNA: TGTGCCAGCAGCCTTCCCGTGGCTAGCGGGAGGGGGGTCTCCTACGAGCAGTACTTC
CDR3 protein: CASSLPVASGRGVSYEQYF

D gene: NA
V gene: TRBV7-9
J gene: TRBJ2-7
clone size: NA
CDR3 DNA: TGTGCCAGCAGCTTAATAAGACAGGTTCGGGACGAGCAGTACTTC
CDR3 protein: CASSLIRQVRDEQYF

D gene: NA
V gene: TRBV19
J gene: TRBJ2-1
clone size: NA
CDR3 DNA: TGTGCCAGTAGTAACGGCGTGGGGGGCGATGAGCAGTTCTTC
CDR3 protein: CASSNGVGGDEQFF

D gene: TRBD1
V gene: TRBV5-4
J gene: TRBJ2-7
clone size: NA
CDR3 DNA: TGTGCCAGCAGCCGGGACAGGGGGACCTCCTACGAGCAGTACTTC
CDR3 protein: CASSRDRGTSYEQYF

D gene: NA
V gene: TRBV4-1
J gene: TRBJ1-1
clone size: NA
CDR3 DNA: TGCGCCAGCAGCGCCCACCTAAGGGGCAGGCGGAACACTGAAGCTTTCTTT
CDR3 protein: CASSAHLRGRRNTEAFF

D gene: TRBD1
V gene: TRBV30
J gene: TRBJ1-2
clone size: NA
CDR3 DNA: TGTGCCTGGAGTGTTCTAGGACAGGGTGACCATGGCTACACCTTC
CDR3 protein: CAWSVLGQGDHGYTF

D gene: NA
V gene: TRBV1
J gene: TRBJ2-7
clone size: NA
CDR3 DNA: TGCACCAGCAGCCAAGATAAGAGGTGCGAGCAGTACTTC
CDR3 protein: CTSSQDKRCEQYF

D gene: NA
V gene: TRBV5-1
J gene: TRBJ1-4
clone size: NA
CDR3 DNA: TGCGCCAGCAGCTCGGACGGGGGAACTAATGAAAAACTGTTTTTT
CDR3 protein: CASSSDGGTNEKLFF

D gene: NA
V gene: TRBV28
J gene: TRBJ2-7
clone size: NA
CDR3 DNA: TGTGCCAGCAGACATCAACAGGCGGTCTACGAGCAGTACTTC
CDR3 protein: CASRHQQAVYEQYF

D gene: NA
V gene: TRBV6-5
J gene: TRBJ2-3
clone size: NA
CDR3 DNA: TGTGCCAGCTCTGATTGGGACTCGATAGATGATACGCAGTATTTT
CDR3 protein: CASSDWDSIDDTQYF

D gene: NA
V gene: TRBV28
J gene: TRBJ2-2
clone size: once
CDR3 DNA: TGTGCCAGCAGTACCTCCGGCGGACCATACACCGGGGAGCTGTTTTTT
CDR3 protein: CASSTSGGPYTGELFF

D gene: NA
V gene: TRBV5-1
J gene: TRBJ1-2
clone size: NA
CDR3 DNA: TGCGCCAGCAACGAGAGTCCCTTTGGACAGAACTATGGCTACACCTTC
CDR3 protein: CASNESPFGQNYGYTF

D gene: NA
V gene: TRBV7-2
J gene: TRBJ1-2
clone size: NA
CDR3 DNA: TGTGCCAGCAGCCAGGAACAGGGCCCCTATGGCTACACCTTC
CDR3 protein: CASSQEQGPYGYTF